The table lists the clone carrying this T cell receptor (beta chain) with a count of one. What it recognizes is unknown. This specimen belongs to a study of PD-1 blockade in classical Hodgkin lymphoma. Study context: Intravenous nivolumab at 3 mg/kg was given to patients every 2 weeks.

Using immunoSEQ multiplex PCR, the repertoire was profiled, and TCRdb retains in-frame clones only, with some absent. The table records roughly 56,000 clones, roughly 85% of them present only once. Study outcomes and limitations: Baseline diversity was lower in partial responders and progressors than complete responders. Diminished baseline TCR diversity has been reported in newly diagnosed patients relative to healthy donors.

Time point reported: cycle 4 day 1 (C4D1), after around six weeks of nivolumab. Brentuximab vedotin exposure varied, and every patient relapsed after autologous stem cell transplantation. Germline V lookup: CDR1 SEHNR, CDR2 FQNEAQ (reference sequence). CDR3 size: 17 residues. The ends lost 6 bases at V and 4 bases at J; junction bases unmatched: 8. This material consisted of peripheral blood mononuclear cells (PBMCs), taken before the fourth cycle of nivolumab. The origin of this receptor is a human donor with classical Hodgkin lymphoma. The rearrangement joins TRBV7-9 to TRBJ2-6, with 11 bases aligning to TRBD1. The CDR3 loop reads CASSTGTGGIGANVLTF. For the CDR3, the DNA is TGTGCCAGCAGTACCGGGACAGGGGGTATAGGGGCCAACGTCCTGACTTTC.